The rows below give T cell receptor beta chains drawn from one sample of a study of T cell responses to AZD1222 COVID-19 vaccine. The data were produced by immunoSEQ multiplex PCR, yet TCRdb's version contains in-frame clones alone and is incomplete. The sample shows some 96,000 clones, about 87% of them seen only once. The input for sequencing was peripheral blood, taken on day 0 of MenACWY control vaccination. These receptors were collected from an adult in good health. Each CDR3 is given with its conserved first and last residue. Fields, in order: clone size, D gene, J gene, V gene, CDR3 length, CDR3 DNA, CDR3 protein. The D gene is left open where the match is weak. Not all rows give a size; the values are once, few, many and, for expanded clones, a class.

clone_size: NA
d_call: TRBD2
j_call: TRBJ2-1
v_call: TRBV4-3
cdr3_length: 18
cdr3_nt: TGCGCCAGCAGCCCCCAGAGCCTTCTAGCGGGTCTCTACAATGAGCAGTTCTTC
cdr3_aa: CASSPQSLLAGLYNEQFF

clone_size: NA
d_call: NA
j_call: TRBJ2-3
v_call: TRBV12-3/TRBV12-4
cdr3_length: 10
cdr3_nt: TGTGCCAGCGGAACAGATACGCAGTATTTT
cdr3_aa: CASGTDTQYF

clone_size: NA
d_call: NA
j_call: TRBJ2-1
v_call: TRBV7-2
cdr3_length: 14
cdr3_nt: TGTGCCAGCAGCCCTATATCGCAAGTCAATGAGCAGTTCTTC
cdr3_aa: CASSPISQVNEQFF

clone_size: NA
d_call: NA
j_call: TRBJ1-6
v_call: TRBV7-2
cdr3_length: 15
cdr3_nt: TGTGCCAGCAGCTTAGCTGCGGGAAAGGAGTCACCCCTCCACTTT
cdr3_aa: CASSLAAGKESPLHF

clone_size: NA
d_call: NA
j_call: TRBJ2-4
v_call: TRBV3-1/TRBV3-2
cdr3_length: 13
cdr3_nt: TGTGCCAGCACCTTCGGGGGAGAAAACATTCAGTACTTC
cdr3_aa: CASTFGGENIQYF

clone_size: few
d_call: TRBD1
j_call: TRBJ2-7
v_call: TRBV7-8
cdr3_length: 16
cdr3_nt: TGTGCCAGCAGCTTTGCCGGCGGACAGGGGGAGTTCGAGCAGTACTTC
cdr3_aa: CASSFAGGQGEFEQYF

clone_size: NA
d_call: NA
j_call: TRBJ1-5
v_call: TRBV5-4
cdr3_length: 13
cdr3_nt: TGTGCCAGCAGCTTCAACAGGAATCAGCCCCAGCATTTT
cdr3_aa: CASSFNRNQPQHF

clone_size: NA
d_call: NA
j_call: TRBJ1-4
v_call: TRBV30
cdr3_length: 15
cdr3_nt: TGTGCCTGGAGTGTAAGTCTCGCAACTAATGAAAAACTGTTTTTT
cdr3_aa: CAWSVSLATNEKLFF

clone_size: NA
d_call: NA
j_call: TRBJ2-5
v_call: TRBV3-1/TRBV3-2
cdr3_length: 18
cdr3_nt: TGTGCCAGCAGCCATGATCCGGCTAGGCCGATACTACAAGAGACCCAGTACTTC
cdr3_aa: CASSHDPARPILQETQYF

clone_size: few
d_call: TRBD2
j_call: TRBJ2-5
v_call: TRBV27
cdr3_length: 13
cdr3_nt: TGTGCCAGCCAAACAGCGGGGGGAGAGACCCAGTACTTC
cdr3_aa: CASQTAGGETQYF

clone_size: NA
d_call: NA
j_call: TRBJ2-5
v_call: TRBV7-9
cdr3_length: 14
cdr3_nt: TGTGCCAGCAGCTTCCTGGGACCCCAAGAGACCCAGTACTTC
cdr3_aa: CASSFLGPQETQYF

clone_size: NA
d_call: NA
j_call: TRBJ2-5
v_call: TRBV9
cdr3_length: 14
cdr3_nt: TGTGCCAGCAGCGTAGCACCCCTGGGTGAGACCCAGTACTTC
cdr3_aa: CASSVAPLGETQYF

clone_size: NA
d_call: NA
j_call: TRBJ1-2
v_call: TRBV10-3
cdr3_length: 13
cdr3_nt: TGTGCCATCAGTGAGCTGGGGGGGGCTGGCTACACCTTC
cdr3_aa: CAISELGGAGYTF